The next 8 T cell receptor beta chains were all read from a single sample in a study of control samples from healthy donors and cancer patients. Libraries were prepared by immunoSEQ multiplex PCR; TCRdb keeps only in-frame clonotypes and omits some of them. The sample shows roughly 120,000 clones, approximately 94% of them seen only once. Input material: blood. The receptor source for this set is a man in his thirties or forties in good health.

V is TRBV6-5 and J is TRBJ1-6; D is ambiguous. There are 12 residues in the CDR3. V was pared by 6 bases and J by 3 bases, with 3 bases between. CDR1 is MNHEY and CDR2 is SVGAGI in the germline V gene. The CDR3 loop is CASSIYNSPLHF. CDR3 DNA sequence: TGTGCCAGCAGCATCTATAATTCACCCCTCCACTTT.

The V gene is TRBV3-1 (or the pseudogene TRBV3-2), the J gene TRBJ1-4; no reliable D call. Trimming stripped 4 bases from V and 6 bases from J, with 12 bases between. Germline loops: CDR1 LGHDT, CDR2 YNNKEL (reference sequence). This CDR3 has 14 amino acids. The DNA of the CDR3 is TGTGCCAGCAGCCGACCAATTGACTATGAAAAACTGTTTTTT. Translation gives CASSRPIDYEKLFF.

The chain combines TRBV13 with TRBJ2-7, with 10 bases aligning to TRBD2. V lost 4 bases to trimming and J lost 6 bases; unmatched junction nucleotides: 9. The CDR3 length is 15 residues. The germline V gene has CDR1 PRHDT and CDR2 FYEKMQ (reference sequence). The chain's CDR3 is CASSSESGGAVEQYF. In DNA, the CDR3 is TGTGCCAGCAGCTCGGAAAGCGGGGGGGCCGTCGAGCAGTACTTC.

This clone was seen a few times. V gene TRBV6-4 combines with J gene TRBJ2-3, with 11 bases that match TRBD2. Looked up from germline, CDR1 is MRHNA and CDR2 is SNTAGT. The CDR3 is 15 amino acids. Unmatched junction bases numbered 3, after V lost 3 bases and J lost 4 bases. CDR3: CASSELAGASDTQYF. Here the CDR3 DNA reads TGTGCCAGCAGTGAACTAGCGGGGGCCTCAGATACGCAGTATTTT.

CDR3 sequence reads: CASSIVGVPGGGDQPQHF. The CDR3 region has the DNA TGTGCCAGTAGTATAGTCGGGGTGCCAGGGGGGGGAGATCAGCCCCAGCATTTT. The chain is built from TRBV19 and TRBJ1-5; 7 nucleotides agree with TRBD1. V lost 1 base and J lost 5; bases outside the gene matches: 14. This CDR3 spans 18 amino acids. Germline CDR1 is LNHDA and CDR2 is SQIVND (reference sequence).

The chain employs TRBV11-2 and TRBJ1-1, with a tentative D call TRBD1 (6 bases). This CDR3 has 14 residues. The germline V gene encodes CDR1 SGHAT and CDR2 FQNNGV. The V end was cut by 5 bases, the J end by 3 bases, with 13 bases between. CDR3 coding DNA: TGTGCCAGCAGCCGTACAGGGTTGTACACTGAAGCTTTCTTT. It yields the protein CASSRTGLYTEAFF.

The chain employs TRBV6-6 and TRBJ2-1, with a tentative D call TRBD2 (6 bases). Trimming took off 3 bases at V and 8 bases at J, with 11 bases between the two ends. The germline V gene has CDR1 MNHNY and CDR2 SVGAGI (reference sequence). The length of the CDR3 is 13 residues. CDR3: CASSYRGIDEQFF. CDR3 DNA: TGTGCCAGCAGTTATCGGGGGATCGATGAGCAGTTCTTC.

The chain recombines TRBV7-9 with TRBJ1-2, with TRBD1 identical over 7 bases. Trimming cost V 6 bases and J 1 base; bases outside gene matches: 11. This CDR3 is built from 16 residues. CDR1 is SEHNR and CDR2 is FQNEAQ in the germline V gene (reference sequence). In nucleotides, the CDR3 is TGTGCCAGCAGTACCGTCCGGGACAGCCTTAACTATGGCTACACCTTC. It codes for CASSTVRDSLNYGYTF.